This T cell receptor beta chain was sequenced in a study of beta chain features in type 1 diabetes. At the level of the study: No patient-donor differences in age, gender, total cells or subset yield. Points from the study as a whole: All four CD4+ subsets of Type 1 diabetes patients contained TCRB CDR3s that were moderately but significantly shorter. Sampled from patients, naive, central memory and Treg TCRB repertoires appeared more similar than those sampled from healthy donors.

Isolated RNA was reverse transcribed in full, so expressed TCRB transcripts were sequenced. Profiled with immunoSEQ multiplex PCR; TCRdb holds only in-frame clones, not every one. The data show 35,000 to 45,000 clones, around 63% seen once. To note about this clone: Its antigen is unidentified.

CD45RO/CCR7/CD25/CD127/CD95/CD27 separated CD4+ naive, central memory, regulatory and stem cell-like memory cells by sorting. From germline, CDR1 is SGHRS and CDR2 YFSETQ. The length of the CDR3 is 15 residues. V was shortened by 1 base and J by 4 bases, with 12 bases between the two germline ends. The chain combines TRBV5-1 with TRBJ2-1; D is uncertain. This clonotype was sampled from a man aged 25 to 40 with type 1 diabetes. Some clones in this sample may be carry-over from other donors' samples. Sequenced: Tregs from blood. DNA of the CDR3: TGCGCCAGCAGCTTGTCCGCAGGTCGGTACAATGAGCAGTTCTTC. It codes for CASSLSAGRYNEQFF.